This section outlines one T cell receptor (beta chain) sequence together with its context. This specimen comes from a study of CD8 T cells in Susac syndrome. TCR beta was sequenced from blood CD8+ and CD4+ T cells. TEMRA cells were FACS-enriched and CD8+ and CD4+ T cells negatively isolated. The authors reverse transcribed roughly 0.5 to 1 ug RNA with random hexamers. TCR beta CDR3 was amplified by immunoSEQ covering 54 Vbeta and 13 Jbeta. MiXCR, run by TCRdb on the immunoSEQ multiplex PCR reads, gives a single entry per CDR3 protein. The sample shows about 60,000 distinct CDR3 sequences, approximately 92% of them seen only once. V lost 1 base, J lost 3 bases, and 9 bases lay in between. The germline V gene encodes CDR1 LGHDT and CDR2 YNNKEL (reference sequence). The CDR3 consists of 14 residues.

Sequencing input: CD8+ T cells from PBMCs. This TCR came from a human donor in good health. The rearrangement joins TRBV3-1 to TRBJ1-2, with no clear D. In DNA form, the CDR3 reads TGTGCCAGCAGCCAAGGTATGGAATACTATGGCTACACCTTC. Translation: CASSQGMEYYGYTF.